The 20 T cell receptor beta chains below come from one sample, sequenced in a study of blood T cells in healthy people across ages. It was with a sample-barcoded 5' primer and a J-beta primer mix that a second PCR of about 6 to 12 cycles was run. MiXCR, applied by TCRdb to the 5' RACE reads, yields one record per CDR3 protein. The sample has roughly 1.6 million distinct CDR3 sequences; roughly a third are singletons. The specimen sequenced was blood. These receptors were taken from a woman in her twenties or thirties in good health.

The CDR3 DNA is TGTGCCAGCAGCTCCGAGTCACCGGGGGATGGCTACACCTTC. Protein sequence: CASSSESPGDGYTF. The gene calls are TRBV11-2 and TRBJ1-2, with TRBD1 as a possible D gene (5 bases). This CDR3 has 14 residues. From germline, CDR1 is SGHAT and CDR2 FQNNGV. V was clipped by 4 bases and J by 6 bases, with 15 bases between them.

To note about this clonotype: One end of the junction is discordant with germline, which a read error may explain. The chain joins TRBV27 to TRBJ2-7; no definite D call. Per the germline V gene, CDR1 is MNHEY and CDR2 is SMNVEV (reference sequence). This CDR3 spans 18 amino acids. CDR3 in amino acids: CASRFSPFASSGFYGQYF. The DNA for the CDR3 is TGTGCCAGCAGATTCTCGCCTTTTGCTTCTAGTGGGTTCTACGGGCAGTACTTC.

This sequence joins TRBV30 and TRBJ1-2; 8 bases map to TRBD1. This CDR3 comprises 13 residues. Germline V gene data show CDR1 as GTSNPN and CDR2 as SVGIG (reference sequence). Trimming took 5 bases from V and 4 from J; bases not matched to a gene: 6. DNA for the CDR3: TGTGCCTGGTGGACAGGGTATAGCTATGGCTACACCTTC. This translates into CAWWTGYSYGYTF.

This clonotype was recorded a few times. The CDR3 coding sequence is TGTGCCAGCAGCTTAGACCGCGGTAATGTGGACGAGCAGTACTTC. It yields the protein CASSLDRGNVDEQYF. This chain connects TRBV11-2 to TRBJ2-5; D gene ambiguous. The DNA end favors TRBJ2-7, so the J call may be wrong. Germline values: CDR1 SGHAT, CDR2 FQNNGV. This CDR3 is 15 amino acids long.

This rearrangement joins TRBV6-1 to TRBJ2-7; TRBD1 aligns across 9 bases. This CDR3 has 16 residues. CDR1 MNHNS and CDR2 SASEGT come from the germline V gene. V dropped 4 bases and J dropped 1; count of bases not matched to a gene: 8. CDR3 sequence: CASSGPGQGLSYEQYF. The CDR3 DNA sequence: TGTGCCAGCAGTGGCCCGGGACAGGGACTTTCCTACGAGCAGTACTTC.

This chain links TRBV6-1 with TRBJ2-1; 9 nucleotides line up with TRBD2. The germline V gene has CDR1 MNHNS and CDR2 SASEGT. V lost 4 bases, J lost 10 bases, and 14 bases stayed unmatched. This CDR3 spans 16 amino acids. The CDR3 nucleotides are TGTGCCAGCAGTGGGGTAGCGGGAGATTTCACCTACGAGCAGTTCTTC. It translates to CASSGVAGDFTYEQFF.

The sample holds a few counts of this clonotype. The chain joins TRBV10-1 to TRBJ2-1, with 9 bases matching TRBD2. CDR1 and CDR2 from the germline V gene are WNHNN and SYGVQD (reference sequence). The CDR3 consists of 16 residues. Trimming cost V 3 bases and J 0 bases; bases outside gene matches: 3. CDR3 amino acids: CASSDLSGSSYNEQFF. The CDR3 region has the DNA TGCGCCAGCAGTGACCTTAGCGGGAGCTCCTACAATGAGCAGTTCTTC.

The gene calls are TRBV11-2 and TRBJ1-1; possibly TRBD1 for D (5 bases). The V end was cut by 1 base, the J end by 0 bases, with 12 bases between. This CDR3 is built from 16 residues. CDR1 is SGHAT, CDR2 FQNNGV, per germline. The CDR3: CASSLGGWGLNTEAFF. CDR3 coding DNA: TGTGCCAGCAGCTTAGGTGGCTGGGGGTTGAACACTGAAGCTTTCTTT.

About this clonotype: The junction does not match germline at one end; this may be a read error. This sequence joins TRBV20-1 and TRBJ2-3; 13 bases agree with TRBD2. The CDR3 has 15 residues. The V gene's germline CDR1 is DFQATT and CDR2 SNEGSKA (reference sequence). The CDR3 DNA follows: TGCAGTGCTAGGGCGACTAGCGGGAGGACAGATACGCGGTATTTT. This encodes CSARATSGRTDTRYF.

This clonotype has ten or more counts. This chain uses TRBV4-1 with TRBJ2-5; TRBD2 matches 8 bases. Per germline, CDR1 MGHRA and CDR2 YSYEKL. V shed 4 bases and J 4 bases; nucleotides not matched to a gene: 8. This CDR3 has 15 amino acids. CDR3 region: CASSLTGGAAETQYF. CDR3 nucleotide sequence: TGCGCCAGCAGCCTAACCGGGGGGGCCGCAGAGACCCAGTACTTC.

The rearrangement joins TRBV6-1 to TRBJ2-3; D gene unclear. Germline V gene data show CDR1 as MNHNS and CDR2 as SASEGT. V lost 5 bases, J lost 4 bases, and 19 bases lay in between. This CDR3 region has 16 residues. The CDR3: CASSKKVGGRADTQYF. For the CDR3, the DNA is TGTGCCAGCAGTAAAAAGGTTGGCGGCCGGGCAGATACGCAGTATTTT.

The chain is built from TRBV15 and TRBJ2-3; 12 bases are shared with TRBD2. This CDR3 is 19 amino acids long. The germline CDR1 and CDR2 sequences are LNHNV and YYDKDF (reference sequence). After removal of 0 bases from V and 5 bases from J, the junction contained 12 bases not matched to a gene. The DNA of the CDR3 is TGTGCCACCAGCAGAGATCACCCGGCTAGCGGGGGGGTTCAAGATACGCAGTATTTT. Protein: CATSRDHPASGGVQDTQYF.

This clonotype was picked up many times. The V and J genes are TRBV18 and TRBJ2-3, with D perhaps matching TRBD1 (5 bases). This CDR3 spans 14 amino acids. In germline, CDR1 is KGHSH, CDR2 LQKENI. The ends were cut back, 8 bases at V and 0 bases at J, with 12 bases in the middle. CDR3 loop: CASSPGPSTDTQYF. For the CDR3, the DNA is TGTGCCAGCAGCCCAGGGCCCAGCACAGATACGCAGTATTTT.

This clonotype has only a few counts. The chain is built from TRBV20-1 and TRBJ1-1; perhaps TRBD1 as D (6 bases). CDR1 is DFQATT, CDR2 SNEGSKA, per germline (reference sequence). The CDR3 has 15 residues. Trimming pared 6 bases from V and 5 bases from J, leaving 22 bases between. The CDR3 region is CSAGVGGGSLTEAFF. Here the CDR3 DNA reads TGCAGTGCAGGCGTCGGGGGCGGATCGTTAACTGAAGCTTTCTTT.

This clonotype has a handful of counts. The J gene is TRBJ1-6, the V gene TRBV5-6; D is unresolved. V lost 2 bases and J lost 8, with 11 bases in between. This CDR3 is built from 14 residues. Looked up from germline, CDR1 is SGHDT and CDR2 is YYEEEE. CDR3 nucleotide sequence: TGTGCCAGCAGCTTATCGAGGTGGGATTCACCCCTCCACTTT. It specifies CASSLSRWDSPLHF.

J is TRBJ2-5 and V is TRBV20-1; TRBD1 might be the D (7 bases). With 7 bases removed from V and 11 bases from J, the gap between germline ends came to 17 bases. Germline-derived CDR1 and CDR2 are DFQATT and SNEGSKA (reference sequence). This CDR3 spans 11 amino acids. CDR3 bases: TGCAGTGTCCAGGGGGGCGGGACTCAGTACTTC. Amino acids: CSVQGGGTQYF.

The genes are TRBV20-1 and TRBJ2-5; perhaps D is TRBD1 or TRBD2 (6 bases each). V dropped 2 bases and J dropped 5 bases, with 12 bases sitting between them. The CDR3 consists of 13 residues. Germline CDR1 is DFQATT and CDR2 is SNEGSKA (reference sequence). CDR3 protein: CSARLGAGETQYF. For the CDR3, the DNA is TGCAGTGCTAGATTGGGGGCGGGGGAGACCCAGTACTTC.

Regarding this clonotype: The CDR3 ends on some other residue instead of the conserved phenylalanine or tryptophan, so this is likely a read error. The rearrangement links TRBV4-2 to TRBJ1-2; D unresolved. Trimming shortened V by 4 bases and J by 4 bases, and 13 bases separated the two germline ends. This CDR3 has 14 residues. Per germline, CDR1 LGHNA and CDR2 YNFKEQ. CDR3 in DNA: TGTGCCAGCAGCCCTACGAGGAGTGGCTATGGCTACACCCTC. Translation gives CASSPTRSGYGYTL.

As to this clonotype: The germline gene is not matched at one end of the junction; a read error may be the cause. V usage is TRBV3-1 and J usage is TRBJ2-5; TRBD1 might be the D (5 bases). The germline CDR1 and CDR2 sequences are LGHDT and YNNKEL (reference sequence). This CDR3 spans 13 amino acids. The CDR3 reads CASNQVTGYKQYF. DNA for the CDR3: TGTGCCAGCAACCAAGTAACAGGCTACAAGCAGTACTTC.

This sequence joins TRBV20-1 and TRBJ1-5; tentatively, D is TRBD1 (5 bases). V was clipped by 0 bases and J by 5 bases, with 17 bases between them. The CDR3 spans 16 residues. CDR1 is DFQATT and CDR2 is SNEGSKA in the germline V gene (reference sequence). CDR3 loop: CSARDYGGSGDQPQHF. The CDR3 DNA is TGCAGTGCTAGAGATTACGGGGGTTCGGGTGATCAGCCCCAGCATTTT.